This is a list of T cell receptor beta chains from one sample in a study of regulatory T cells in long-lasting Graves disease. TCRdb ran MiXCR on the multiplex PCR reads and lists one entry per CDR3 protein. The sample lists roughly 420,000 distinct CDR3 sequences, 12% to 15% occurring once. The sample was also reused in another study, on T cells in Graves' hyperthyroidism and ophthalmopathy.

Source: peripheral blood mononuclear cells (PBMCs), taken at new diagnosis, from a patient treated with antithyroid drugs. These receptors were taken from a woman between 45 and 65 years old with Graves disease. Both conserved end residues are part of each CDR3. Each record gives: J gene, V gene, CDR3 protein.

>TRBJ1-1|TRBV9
CASSASEGKAEAFF
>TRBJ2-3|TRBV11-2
CASSLLVTSGSGTDTQYF
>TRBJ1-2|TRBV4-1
CASSQDRVPGYGYTF
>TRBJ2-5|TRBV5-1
CASKRTPQETQYF
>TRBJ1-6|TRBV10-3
CAISVEDNSPLHF
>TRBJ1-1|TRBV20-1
CSASLKGGAEAFF
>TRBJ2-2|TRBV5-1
CASAGTSGDTGELFF
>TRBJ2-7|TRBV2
CASSPHRRSSYEQYF
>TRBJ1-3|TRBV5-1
CASSSRQSSSGNTIYF
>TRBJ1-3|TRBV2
CASIYRGPRRNTIYF
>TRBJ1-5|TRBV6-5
CASSYRRVSNQPQHF
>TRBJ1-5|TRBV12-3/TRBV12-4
CASSLATGGLQPQHF
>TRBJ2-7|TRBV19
CASSITSFAGSYEQYF